One and the same sample provided the 26 T cell receptor beta chains below, sequenced in a study of blood T cells in healthy people across ages. Next came a second PCR, run for about 6 to 12 cycles, which used a sample-barcoded 5' primer along with a J-beta primer mix. TCRdb re-derived calls from the 5' RACE reads in MiXCR, one entry per CDR3 protein. The table has hundreds of thousands of distinct CDR3 sequences, around two fifths seen once. Material for sequencing was blood. Receptors originate from a man between 60 and 75 years old in good health.

The chain links TRBV7-2 to TRBJ2-3; maybe TRBD2 (5 bases). Per germline, CDR1 SGHTA and CDR2 FQGNSA. The CDR3 contains 13 residues. V was clipped by 5 bases and J by 10 bases, with 16 bases between them. This chain's CDR3 is CASSKDPGSAQYF. CDR3 DNA: TGTGCCAGCAGCAAGGACCCGGGGAGTGCGCAGTATTTT.

The chain combines TRBV4-3 with TRBJ2-2; D is perhaps TRBD1 (6 bases). CDR1 and CDR2 from the germline V gene are LGHNA and YSLEER. V was trimmed by 4 bases and J by 0 bases, leaving 15 bases between them. The CDR3 runs to 17 residues. The CDR3 nucleotides read TGCGCCAGCAGCCCTTCTGGGGGCCTCACGAACACCGGGGAGCTGTTTTTT. The encoded protein is CASSPSGGLTNTGELFF.

This clonotype has more than one count but fewer than ten. CDR3 sequence reads: CASERGSQETQYF. The CDR3 DNA reads as TGTGCCAGCGAGAGGGGTAGCCAAGAGACCCAGTACTTC. The chain has TRBV7-2 and TRBJ2-5, with D perhaps TRBD1 or TRBD2 (5 bases each). This CDR3 has 13 amino acids. Trimming removed 8 bases at V and 1 base at J, with 11 bases between. Germline V gene sequence: CDR1 SGHTA, CDR2 FQGNSA.

This chain connects TRBV20-1 to TRBJ1-5; TRBD1 matches 10 bases. Germline trimming cut 6 bases from V and 5 bases from J; bases unmatched to any gene: 4. Per germline, CDR1 DFQATT and CDR2 SNEGSKA (reference sequence). The CDR3 runs 13 residues. The CDR3 here is CSAAGQGDQPQHF. CDR3 DNA sequence: TGCAGTGCAGCCGGACAGGGGGATCAGCCCCAGCATTTT.

The chain employs TRBV4-3 and TRBJ1-2; D not resolved. V lost 0 bases and J 6 bases, leaving 11 bases between the germline ends. The germline CDR1 and CDR2 sequences are LGHNA and YSLEER. This CDR3 is built from 14 residues. The CDR3 here is CASSQEVSQNGYTF. The CDR3 region has the DNA TGCGCCAGCAGCCAAGAAGTATCCCAGAATGGCTACACCTTC.

V is TRBV7-2 and J is TRBJ2-5; D assignment may be TRBD1 or TRBD2 (5 bases each). Trimming shortened V by 3 bases and J by 11 bases, and 25 bases separated the two germline ends. The V gene's germline CDR1 is SGHTA and CDR2 FQGNSA. The CDR3 is made up of 16 amino acids. DNA of the CDR3: TGTGCCAGCAGCTTTGAGGCCGGGACCCAGCCCCATGAGCAGTACTTC. Amino acid sequence: CASSFEAGTQPHEQYF.

This clonotype was detected a few times. This rearrangement joins TRBV9 to TRBJ2-3; possibly TRBD1 for D (5 bases). Germline CDR1 and CDR2: SGDLS and YYNGEE. This CDR3 has 14 residues. V lost 4 bases to trimming and J lost 2 bases, with 11 bases between them. The CDR3 DNA reads TGTGCCAGCAGCCCTGGACAAATCACAGATACGCAGTATTTT. This encodes CASSPGQITDTQYF.

This rearrangement joins TRBV4-3 to TRBJ2-7; D not resolved. Germline V gives CDR1 LGHNA, CDR2 YSLEER. V lost 3 bases, J lost 6 bases, and 9 bases lay in between. The CDR3 runs 12 residues. The CDR3 DNA reads TGCGCCAGCAGCCAGGAGAAATCCGAGCAGTACTTC. It codes for CASSQEKSEQYF.

The CDR3 DNA is TGTGCCAGCAGTGAAGGGACAGTAAATGAAAAACTGTTTTTT. Its translation: CASSEGTVNEKLFF. The V gene is TRBV6-1, the J gene TRBJ1-4, with a tentative D call TRBD1 (6 bases). Germline CDR1 is MNHNS and CDR2 is SASEGT. V gave up 1 base and J gave up 5 bases, with 8 bases separating them. The CDR3 contains 14 residues.

The chain carries TRBV12-3 or TRBV12-4 and TRBJ2-1; D possibly matches TRBD1 or TRBD2 (5 bases each). The CDR3 has 12 residues. Trimming cost V 2 bases and J 10 bases, with 9 bases left between them. CDR3: CASSLQGGEQFF. The CDR3 DNA reads TGTGCCAGCAGTTTACAGGGCGGGGAGCAGTTCTTC.

V is TRBV28 and J is TRBJ2-2; TRBD2 agrees at 9 bases. This CDR3 has 14 amino acids. The junction had 7 bases not matched to a gene; V was cut back by 6 bases and J by 8 bases. Germline lookup yields CDR1 MDHEN and CDR2 SYDVKM. The DNA of the CDR3 is TGTGCCAGCAGCCTCAAGCTAGCGGGGGGGGAGCTGTTTTTT. Amino acid sequence: CASSLKLAGGELFF.

As concerns this clonotype: An end of the junction differs from the germline gene, which may be a read error. This chain links TRBV2 with TRBJ2-7; TRBD1 might be the D (6 bases). The CDR3 loop spans 13 amino acids. Looked up from germline, CDR1 is SNHLY and CDR2 is FYNNEI. In nucleotides, the CDR3 is TGTGCCAGCAGCGGAACAGGGACCTACCAGCAGTACTTC. It specifies CASSGTGTYQQYF.

The CDR3 spells CASSYSSRTGSAQETQYF. CDR3 in DNA: TGTGCCAGCAGTTACTCGTCACGGACAGGGTCTGCACAAGAGACCCAGTACTTC. The chain couples TRBV6-5 to TRBJ2-5; TRBD1 aligns across 8 bases. CDR1 is MNHEY, CDR2 SVGAGI, per germline. After removal of 0 bases from V and 2 bases from J, the junction contained 11 bases not matched to a gene. The CDR3 contains 18 residues.

This chain links TRBV27 with TRBJ2-7; possible D gene TRBD1, 6 bases. The J call is doubtful: the DNA matches TRBJ2-5 better. Germline loops: CDR1 MNHEY, CDR2 SMNVEV (reference sequence). The CDR3 covers 16 residues. In DNA form, the CDR3 reads TGTGCCAGCAGCTCCCGCTATGGGACACCACAAGAGACCCAGTACTTC. It translates to CASSSRYGTPQETQYF.

This chain joins TRBV3-1 and TRBJ2-7; D remains ambiguous. The germline gives CDR1 LGHDT, CDR2 YNNKEL (reference sequence). V lost 3 bases, J lost 3 bases, and 9 bases lay in between. The CDR3 is 13 residues long. As DNA, the CDR3 is TGTGCCAGCAGCCATGATAAGGGCTACGAGCAGTACTTC. Translating it yields CASSHDKGYEQYF.

In the case of this clonotype: One end of the junction is discordant with germline, which a read error may explain. The genes are TRBV7-9 and TRBJ1-5; TRBD1 might be the D (5 bases). CDR1 is SEHNR and CDR2 is FQNEAQ in the germline V gene (reference sequence). The CDR3 runs to 14 residues. The CDR3 nucleotides read TGTGCCAGCAGCTCGGGGCAGGGCAATCACCCCCAGCATTTT. Encoded protein: CASSSGQGNHPQHF.

This clonotype was picked up a small number of times. The chain uses TRBV5-1 and TRBJ1-4; maybe TRBD1 (6 bases). This CDR3 has 17 amino acids. V was shortened by 3 bases and J by 7 bases, with 22 bases between the two germline ends. Germline assignment: CDR1 SGHRS and CDR2 YFSETQ. CDR3 in DNA: TGCGCCAGCAGCTGGAACCGAAACCCCGAAGGGGGTGAAAAACTGTTTTTT. It translates to CASSWNRNPEGGEKLFF.

This rearrangement joins TRBV4-3 to TRBJ2-7; D gene uncertain. Looked up from germline, CDR1 is LGHNA and CDR2 is YSLEER. The CDR3 runs 14 residues. The ends were cut back, 2 bases at V and 0 bases at J, with 8 bases in the middle. CDR3: CASSQFPSSYEQYF. CDR3 nucleotides: TGCGCCAGCAGCCAATTCCCCAGCTCCTACGAGCAGTACTTC.

This sequence joins TRBV4-3 and TRBJ2-7; TRBD1 is a possible D gene (6 bases). Germline CDR1 reads LGHNA; CDR2 reads YSLEER. The V end was cut by 3 bases, the J end by 4 bases, with 13 bases between. The CDR3 has 14 residues. Written as DNA, the CDR3 is TGCGCCAGCAGCCAGGGCACAGGGAAATACGAGCAGTACTTC. This translates into CASSQGTGKYEQYF.

The chain carries TRBV5-1 and TRBJ1-2, with TRBD1 matching 7 bases. Germline V gene data show CDR1 as SGHRS and CDR2 as YFSETQ. This CDR3 has 15 amino acids. The ends lost 4 bases at V and 1 base at J; junction bases unmatched: 7. The CDR3 DNA sequence: TGCGCCAGCAGCCCGGAGGCAGGGGGTAACTATGGCTACACCTTC. Protein product: CASSPEAGGNYGYTF.

The J gene is TRBJ2-4, the V gene TRBV7-2, with 7 positions matching TRBD1. The J call may be in error: the DNA end matches TRBJ2-7 better. The CDR3 runs 14 residues. Germline CDR1 is SGHTA and CDR2 is FQGNSA. CDR3 sequence (DNA): TGTGCCAGCAGCGTAAAACAGGGGAAAGGCGAGCAGTACTTC. This encodes CASSVKQGKGEQYF.

The rearrangement uses TRBV30 and TRBJ2-5; no clear D gene. Trimming shortened V by 2 bases and J by 2 bases, and 6 bases separated the two germline ends. CDR3 size: 12 residues. CDR1 GTSNPN and CDR2 SVGIG come from the germline V gene (reference sequence). CDR3 amino acids: CAWSPGQETQYF. The CDR3 coding sequence is TGTGCCTGGAGTCCCGGGCAAGAGACCCAGTACTTC.

The J gene is TRBJ2-4, the V gene TRBV5-5, with 11 bases that match TRBD1. Judging by the DNA end, TRBJ2-5 fits better; the J call may be wrong. Per the germline V gene, CDR1 is SGHKS and CDR2 is YYEKEE (reference sequence). The CDR3 sequence is 15 residues long. CDR3 sequence reads: CASSGRTGGKETQYF. The DNA of the CDR3 is TGTGCCAGCAGCGGCAGGACAGGGGGCAAAGAGACCCAGTACTTC.

This clonotype was counted a few times. V and J are TRBV2 and TRBJ1-2, with 9 positions matching TRBD1. V was clipped by 5 bases and J by 7 bases; unmatched bases: 8. Germline assignment: CDR1 SNHLY and CDR2 FYNNEI. The CDR3 length is 14 residues. This CDR3 is CASSRITGGSGYTF. As DNA, the CDR3 is TGTGCCAGCAGTCGGATTACAGGGGGCTCTGGCTACACCTTC.

The V gene is TRBV5-1, the J gene TRBJ2-1, with D unclear. The germline V gene has CDR1 SGHRS and CDR2 YFSETQ. This CDR3 spans 15 amino acids. V gave up 0 bases and J gave up 5 bases, with 12 bases separating them. Written as DNA, the CDR3 is TGCGCCAGCAGCTTGGTTAGCCGGTGGAACAATGAGCAGTTCTTC. This codes for CASSLVSRWNNEQFF.

The rearrangement links TRBV6-2 or TRBV6-3 to TRBJ2-1, with 9 bases fitting TRBD1. In germline, CDR1 is MNHEY, CDR2 SVGEGT. J was trimmed by 2 bases and V by 3 bases; bases with no gene match: 5. The CDR3 totals 16 residues. CDR3 in DNA: TGTGCCAGCAGTTATTCCGGGACAGGGACCTACAATGAGCAGTTCTTC. Its translation is CASSYSGTGTYNEQFF.